What follows describes a single T cell receptor beta chain. The antigen is undetermined. For each CDR3 protein, TCRdb gives one entry from its re-call of the 5' RACE reads, without DNA. This sample's table has roughly 390,000 distinct CDR3 sequences. The CDR3 is 14 amino acids. CDR1 and CDR2 from the germline V gene are KGHDR and SFDVKD. This entry is derived from a study of T cells expressing NK-cell markers. Study observations and caveats: Expanded NKG2C+ T cell clones had unclear HCMV specificity.

The chain couples TRBV24-1 to TRBJ2-1; TCRdb calls TRBD1, which cannot be checked without DNA. This TCR derives from a woman in her fifties or sixties in good health. The sample consisted of blood T cells: a sorted CD56 or NKG2C T cell subset, CD4+ or CD8+ T cells, or bulk PBMC T cells (not recorded which). This CDR3 is CATSDRTGTDEQFF.